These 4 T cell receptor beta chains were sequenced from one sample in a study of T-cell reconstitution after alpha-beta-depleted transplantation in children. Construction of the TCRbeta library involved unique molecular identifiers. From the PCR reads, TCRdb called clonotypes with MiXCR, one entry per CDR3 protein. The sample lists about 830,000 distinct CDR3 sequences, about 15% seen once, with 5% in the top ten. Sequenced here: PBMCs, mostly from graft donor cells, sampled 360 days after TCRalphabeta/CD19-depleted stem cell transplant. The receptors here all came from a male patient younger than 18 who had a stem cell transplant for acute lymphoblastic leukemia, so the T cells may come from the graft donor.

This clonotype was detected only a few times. CDR3 in DNA: TGTGCCACCAGTCAGGGGGCCCCTGGGTGGGTCTCCTACAATGAGCAGTTCTTC. Translating gives CATSQGAPGWVSYNEQFF. The genes are TRBV24-1 and TRBJ2-1, with 8 nucleotides matching TRBD1. The trim removed 6 bases at V and 0 bases at J, leaving 12 bases unmatched. Germline V gene sequence: CDR1 KGHDR, CDR2 SFDVKD. This CDR3 is built from 18 residues.

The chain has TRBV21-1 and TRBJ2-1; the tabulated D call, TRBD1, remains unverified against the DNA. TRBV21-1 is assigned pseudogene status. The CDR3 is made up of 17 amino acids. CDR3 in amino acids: CASSTGPGTGAYNEQFF. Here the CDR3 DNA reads TGTGCCAGCAGCACCGGCCCCGGGACAGGGGCCTACAATGAGCAGTTCTTC.

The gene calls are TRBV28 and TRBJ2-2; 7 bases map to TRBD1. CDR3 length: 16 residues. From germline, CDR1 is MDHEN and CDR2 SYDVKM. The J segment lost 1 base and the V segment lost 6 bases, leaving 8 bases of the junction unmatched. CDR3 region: CASSWTGLLNTGELFF. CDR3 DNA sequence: TGTGCCAGCAGCTGGACAGGACTCCTGAACACCGGGGAGCTGTTTTTT.

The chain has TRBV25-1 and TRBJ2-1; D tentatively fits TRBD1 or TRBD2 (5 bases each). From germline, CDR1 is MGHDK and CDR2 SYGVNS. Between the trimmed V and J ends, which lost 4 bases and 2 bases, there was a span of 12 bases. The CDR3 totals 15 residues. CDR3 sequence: CASSVIGTTYNEQFF. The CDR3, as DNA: TGTGCCAGCAGTGTTATCGGGACGACCTACAATGAGCAGTTCTTC.